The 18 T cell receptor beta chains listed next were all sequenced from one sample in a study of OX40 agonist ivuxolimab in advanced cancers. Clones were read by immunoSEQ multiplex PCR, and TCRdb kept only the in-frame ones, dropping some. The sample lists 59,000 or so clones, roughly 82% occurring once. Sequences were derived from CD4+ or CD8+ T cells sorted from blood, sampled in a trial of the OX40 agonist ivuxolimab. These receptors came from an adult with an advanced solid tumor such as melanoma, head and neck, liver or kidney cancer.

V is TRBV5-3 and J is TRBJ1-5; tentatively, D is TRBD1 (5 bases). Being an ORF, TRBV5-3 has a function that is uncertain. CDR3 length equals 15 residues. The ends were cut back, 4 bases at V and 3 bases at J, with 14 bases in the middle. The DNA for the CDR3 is TGTGCCAGAAGCCCTCGGGACGTTCCCAATCAGCCCCAGCATTTT. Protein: CARSPRDVPNQPQHF.

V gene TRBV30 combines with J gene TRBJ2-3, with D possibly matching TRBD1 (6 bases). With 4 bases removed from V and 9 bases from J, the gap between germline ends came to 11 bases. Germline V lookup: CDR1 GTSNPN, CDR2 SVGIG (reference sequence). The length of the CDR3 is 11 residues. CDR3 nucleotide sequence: TGTGCCTGGACCTCGCAGGGGACGCAGTATTTT. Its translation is CAWTSQGTQYF.

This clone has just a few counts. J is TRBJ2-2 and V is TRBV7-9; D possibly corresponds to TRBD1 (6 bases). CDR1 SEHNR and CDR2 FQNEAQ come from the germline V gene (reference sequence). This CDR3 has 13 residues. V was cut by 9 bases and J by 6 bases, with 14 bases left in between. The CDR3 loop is CARDSVRAGELFF. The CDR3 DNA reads TGTGCCAGGGACAGTGTTCGGGCCGGGGAGCTGTTTTTT.

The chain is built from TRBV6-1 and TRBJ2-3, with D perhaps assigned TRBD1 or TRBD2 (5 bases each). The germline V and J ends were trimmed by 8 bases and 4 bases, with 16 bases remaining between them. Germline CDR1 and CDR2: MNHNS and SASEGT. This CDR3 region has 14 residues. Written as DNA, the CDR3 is TGTGCCAGCTCGGGCCAGGGAGTATCAGATACGCAGTATTTT. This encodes CASSGQGVSDTQYF.

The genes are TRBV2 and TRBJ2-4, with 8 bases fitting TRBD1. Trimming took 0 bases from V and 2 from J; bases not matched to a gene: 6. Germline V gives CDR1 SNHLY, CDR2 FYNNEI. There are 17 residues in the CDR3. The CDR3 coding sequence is TGTGCCAGCAGTGAAGCCTATCAGGGGGCTACCAAAAACATTCAGTACTTC. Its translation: CASSEAYQGATKNIQYF.

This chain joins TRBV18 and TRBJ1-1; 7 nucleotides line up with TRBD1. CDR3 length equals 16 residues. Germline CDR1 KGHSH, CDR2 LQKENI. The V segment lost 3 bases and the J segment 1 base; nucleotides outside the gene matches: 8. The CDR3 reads CASSPGQARGNTEAFF. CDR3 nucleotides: TGTGCCAGCTCACCCGGACAGGCCAGGGGGAACACTGAAGCTTTCTTT.

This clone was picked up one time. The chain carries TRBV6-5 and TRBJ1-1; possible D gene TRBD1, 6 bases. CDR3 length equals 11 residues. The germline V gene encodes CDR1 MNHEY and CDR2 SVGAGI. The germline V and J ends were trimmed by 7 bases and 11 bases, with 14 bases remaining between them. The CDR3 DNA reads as TGTGCCAGCATCTACAGGGAGGGGGCTTTCTTT. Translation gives CASIYREGAFF.

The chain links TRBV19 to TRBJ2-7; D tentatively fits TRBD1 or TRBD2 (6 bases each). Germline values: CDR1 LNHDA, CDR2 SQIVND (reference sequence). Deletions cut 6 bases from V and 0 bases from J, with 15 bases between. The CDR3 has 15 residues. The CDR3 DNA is TGTGCCAGTAGGTCGGGGGCGGACAACTCCTACGAGCAGTACTTC. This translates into CASRSGADNSYEQYF.

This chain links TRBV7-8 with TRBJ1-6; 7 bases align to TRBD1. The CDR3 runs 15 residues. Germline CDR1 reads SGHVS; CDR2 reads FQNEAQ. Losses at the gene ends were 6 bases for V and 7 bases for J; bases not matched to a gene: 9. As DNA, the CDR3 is TGTGCCAGCAGTAAGACAGGGTATCAGAATTCACCCCTCCACTTT. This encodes CASSKTGYQNSPLHF.

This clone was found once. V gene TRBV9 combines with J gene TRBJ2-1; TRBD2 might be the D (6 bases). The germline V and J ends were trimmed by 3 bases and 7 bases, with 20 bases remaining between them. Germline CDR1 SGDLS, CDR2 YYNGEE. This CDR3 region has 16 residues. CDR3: CASSALGGGFQNEQFF. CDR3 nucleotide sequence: TGTGCCAGCAGCGCCCTGGGGGGTGGATTTCAGAATGAGCAGTTCTTC.

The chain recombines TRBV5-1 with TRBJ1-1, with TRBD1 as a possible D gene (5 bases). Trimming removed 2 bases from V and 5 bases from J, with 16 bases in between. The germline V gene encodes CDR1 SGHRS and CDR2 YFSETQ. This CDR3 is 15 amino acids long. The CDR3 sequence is CASSLGAGPGTEAFF. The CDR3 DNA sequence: TGCGCCAGCAGCTTAGGGGCAGGGCCGGGGACTGAAGCTTTCTTT.

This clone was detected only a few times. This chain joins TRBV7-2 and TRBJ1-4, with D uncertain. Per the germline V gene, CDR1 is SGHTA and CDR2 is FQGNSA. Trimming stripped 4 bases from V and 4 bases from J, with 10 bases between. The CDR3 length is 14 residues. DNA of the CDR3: TGTGCCAGCAGCTCAGACGGATTTAATGAAAAACTGTTTTTT. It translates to CASSSDGFNEKLFF.

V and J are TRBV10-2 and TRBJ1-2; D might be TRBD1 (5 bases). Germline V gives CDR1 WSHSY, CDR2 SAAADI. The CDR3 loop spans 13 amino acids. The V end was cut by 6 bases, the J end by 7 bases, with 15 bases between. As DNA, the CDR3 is TGCGCCAGCAGGGGAGAGGGGAACGGTGGCTACACCTTC. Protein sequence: CASRGEGNGGYTF.

The CDR3 DNA reads as TGTGCCAGCAGCTTAGTCTCCGGGTCTAACTATGGCTACACCTTC. This codes for CASSLVSGSNYGYTF. J is TRBJ1-2 and V is TRBV7-2; D unclear. Looked up from germline, CDR1 is SGHTA and CDR2 is FQGNSA. This CDR3 has 15 residues. V lost 1 base and J 0 bases, leaving 9 bases between the germline ends.

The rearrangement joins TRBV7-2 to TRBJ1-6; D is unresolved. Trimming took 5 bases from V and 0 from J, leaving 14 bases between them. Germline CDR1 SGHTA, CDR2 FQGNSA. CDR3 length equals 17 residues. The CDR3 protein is CASSLSPQSSYNSPLHF. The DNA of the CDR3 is TGTGCCAGCAGCCTATCACCCCAGAGCTCCTATAATTCACCCCTCCACTTT.

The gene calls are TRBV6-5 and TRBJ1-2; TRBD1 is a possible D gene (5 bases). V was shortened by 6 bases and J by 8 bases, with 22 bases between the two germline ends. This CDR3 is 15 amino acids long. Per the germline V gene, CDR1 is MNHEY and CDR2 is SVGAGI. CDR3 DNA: TGTGCCAGCAGCGAGCGGGGGGGTACCCCCGCCGGCTACACCTTC. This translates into CASSERGGTPAGYTF.

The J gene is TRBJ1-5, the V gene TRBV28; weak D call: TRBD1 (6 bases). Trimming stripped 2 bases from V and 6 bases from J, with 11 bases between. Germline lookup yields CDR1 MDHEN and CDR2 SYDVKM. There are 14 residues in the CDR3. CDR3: CASSLRRDTQPQHF. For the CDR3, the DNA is TGTGCCAGCAGTTTAAGGAGGGACACTCAGCCCCAGCATTTT.

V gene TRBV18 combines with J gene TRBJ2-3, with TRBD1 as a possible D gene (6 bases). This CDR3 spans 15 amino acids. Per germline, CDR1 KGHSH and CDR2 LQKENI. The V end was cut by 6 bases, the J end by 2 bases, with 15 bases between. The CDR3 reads CASSHDRRPTDTQYF. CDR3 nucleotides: TGTGCCAGCTCCCACGACAGGAGGCCCACAGATACGCAGTATTTT.